This TCR beta chain was captured by sequencing in a study of beta chain features in type 1 diabetes. Expressed TCRB transcripts were sequenced after all isolated RNA was converted to cDNA. The repertoire was sequenced with immunoSEQ multiplex PCR; TCRdb's copy has only in-frame clones and lacks some. The table shows 350,000 to 450,000 clones, with approximately 15% occurring only once. Regarding this clone: The antigen remains undetermined.

General study findings and limits: Reduced insertions and increased deletions marked VDJ junctions in type 1 diabetes patients. The study found that naive, central memory and Treg TCRB repertoires appeared more similar in patients than in healthy donors.

Material for sequencing was naive CD4+ T cells from blood. The clonotype originates from a young woman in good health.

Here the CDR3 DNA reads TGTGCCAGCGCATTGATAGAGGGCAATCAGCCCCAGCATTTT. Translated: CASALIEGNQPQHF. J is TRBJ1-5 and V is TRBV28; D unclear. In germline, CDR1 is MDHEN, CDR2 SYDVKM. V lost 8 bases, J lost 2 bases, and 13 bases lay in between. The CDR3 is 14 residues long.